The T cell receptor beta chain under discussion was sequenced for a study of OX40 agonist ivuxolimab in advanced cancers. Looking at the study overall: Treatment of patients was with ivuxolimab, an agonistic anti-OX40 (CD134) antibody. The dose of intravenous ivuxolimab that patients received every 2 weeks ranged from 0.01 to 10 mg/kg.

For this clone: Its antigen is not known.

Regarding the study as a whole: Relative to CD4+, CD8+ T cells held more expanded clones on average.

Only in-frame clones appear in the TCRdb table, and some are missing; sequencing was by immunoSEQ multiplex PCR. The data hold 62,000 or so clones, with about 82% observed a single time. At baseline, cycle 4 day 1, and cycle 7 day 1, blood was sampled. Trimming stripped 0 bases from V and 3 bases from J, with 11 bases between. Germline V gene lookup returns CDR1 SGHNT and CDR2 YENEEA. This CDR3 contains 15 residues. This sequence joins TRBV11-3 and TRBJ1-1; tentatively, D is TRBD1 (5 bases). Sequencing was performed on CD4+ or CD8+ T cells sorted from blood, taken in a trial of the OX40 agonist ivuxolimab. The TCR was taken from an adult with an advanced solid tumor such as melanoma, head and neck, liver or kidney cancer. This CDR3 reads CASSLDPRGHTEAFF. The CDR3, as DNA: TGTGCCAGCAGCTTAGATCCCCGGGGACACACTGAAGCTTTCTTT.